This TCR beta chain was captured in a study of STAT5B mutations in CD4+ large granular lymphocyte leukemia. Regarding the study as a whole: TRBV06-family usage was enriched in top patient clones (8/27) versus controls (2/35).

TCRdb's table, derived via immunoSEQ multiplex PCR, lists solely in-frame clones and lacks some. The sample has more than 30,000 clones, roughly 80% seen once. For this clone: The antigen is unknown.

The V end lost 5 bases, the J end lost 5 bases, and 9 bases lay between the germline ends. Germline V gives CDR1 LNHNV, CDR2 YYDKDF (reference sequence). The CDR3 sequence is 13 residues long. The sequence derives from a human donor in good health. This chain links TRBV15 with TRBJ1-4, with a weak D call TRBD1 (6 bases). The source material was CD4+ T cells from blood buffy coats. The CDR3 DNA sequence: TGTGCCACCAGCTGGACAGCGAATGAAAAACTGTTTTTT. Translation: CATSWTANEKLFF.